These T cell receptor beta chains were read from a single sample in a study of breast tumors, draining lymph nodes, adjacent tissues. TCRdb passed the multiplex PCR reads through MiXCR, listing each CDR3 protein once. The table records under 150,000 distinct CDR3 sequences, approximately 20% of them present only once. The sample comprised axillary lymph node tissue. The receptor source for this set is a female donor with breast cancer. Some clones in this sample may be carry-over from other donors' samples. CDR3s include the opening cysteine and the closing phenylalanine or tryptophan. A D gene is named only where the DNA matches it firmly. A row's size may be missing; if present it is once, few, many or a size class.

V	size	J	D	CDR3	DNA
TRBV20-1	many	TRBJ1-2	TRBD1	CSASQGGDGYTF	TGCAGTGCTAGCCAGGGGGGGGATGGCTACACCTTC
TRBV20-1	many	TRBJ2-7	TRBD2	CSAPRTSSWEQYF	TGCAGTGCCCCCAGGACTAGCAGTTGGGAGCAGTACTTC
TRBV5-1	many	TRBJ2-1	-	CASSLGEYEQFF	TGCGCCAGCAGCTTGGGAGAGTATGAGCAGTTCTTC
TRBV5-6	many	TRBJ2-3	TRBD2	CASSTQTSGNHHTQYF	TGTGCCAGCAGCACCCAGACTAGCGGGAATCACCATACGCAGTATTTT
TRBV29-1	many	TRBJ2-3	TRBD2	CSVLTSGRSDTQYF	TGCAGCGTCCTGACTAGCGGGAGGTCAGATACGCAGTATTTT
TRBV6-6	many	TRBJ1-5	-	CASSYSGGSGNQPQHF	TGTGCCAGCAGTTACTCTGGAGGGTCTGGCAATCAGCCCCAGCATTTT
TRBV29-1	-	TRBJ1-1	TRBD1	CSVVQGGNTEAFF	TGCAGCGTCGTCCAGGGGGGGAACACTGAAGCTTTCTTT
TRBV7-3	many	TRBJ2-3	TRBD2	CASSTRGLAGVDTQYF	TGTGCCAGCAGCACTCGCGGACTAGCGGGAGTTGATACGCAGTATTTT
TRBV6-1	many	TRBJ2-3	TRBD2	CASRQERGAFTDTQYF	TGTGCCAGCAGGCAGGAGCGGGGGGCTTTCACAGATACGCAGTATTTT
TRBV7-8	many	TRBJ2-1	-	CASSFRVDEQFF	TGTGCCAGCAGCTTTCGCGTAGATGAGCAGTTCTTC
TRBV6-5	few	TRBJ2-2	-	CASNRLNTGELFF	TGTGCCAGCAACAGGCTGAACACCGGGGAGCTGTTTTTT
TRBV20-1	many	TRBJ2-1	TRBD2	CSARDRTSGRARSYNEQFF	TGCAGTGCTAGAGATCGGACTAGCGGGAGGGCCAGGTCCTACAATGAGCAGTTCTTC
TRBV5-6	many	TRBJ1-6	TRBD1	CASSHLTGGRNSPLHF	TGTGCCAGCAGCCACCTAACAGGGGGGAGAAATTCACCCCTCCACTTT
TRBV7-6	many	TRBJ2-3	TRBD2	CASSLAFAGGSTDTQYF	TGTGCCAGCAGCTTAGCGTTTGCGGGAGGTAGCACAGATACGCAGTATTTT
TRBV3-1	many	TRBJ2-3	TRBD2	CASQRGGTDTQYF	TGTGCCTCCCAGCGGGGGGGGACAGATACGCAGTATTTT
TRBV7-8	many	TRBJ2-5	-	CASSLEGGIAETQYF	TGTGCCAGCAGCTTAGAGGGGGGAATAGCCGAGACCCAGTACTTC
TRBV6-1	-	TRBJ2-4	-	CASSVPSKRGQGIQYF	TGTGCCAGCAGTGTTCCATCCAAGAGGGGTCAAGGCATTCAGTACTTC
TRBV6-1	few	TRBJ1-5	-	CASSAPIIGGHNQPQHF	TGTGCCAGCAGTGCCCCAATCATCGGTGGCCACAATCAGCCCCAGCATTTT
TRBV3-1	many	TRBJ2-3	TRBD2	CASSQRIAGGPGDTQYF	TGTGCCAGCAGCCAACGGATAGCGGGGGGGCCTGGAGATACGCAGTATTTT
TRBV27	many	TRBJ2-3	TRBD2	CASSSPGTSGRAQLDTQYF	TGTGCCAGCAGTTCACCCGGGACTAGCGGGAGGGCCCAATTAGATACGCAGTATTTT
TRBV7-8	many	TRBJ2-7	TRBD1	CASSLDRAEQYF	TGTGCCAGCAGCCTTGACAGGGCCGAGCAGTACTTC
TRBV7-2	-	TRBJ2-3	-	CASSLGGGDTRYF	TGTGCCAGCAGCCTAGGGGGGGGAGATACGCGGTATTTT
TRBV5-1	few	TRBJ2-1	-	CASSLDGSSYNEQFF	TGCGCCAGCAGCTTAGACGGGAGCTCCTACAATGAGCAGTTCTTC
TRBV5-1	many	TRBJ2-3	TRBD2	CASSGLANADTQYF	TGCGCCAGCAGCGGACTAGCGAATGCAGATACGCAGTATTTT
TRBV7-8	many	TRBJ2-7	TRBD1	CASSLSGQGTYEQYF	TGTGCCAGCAGCTTATCGGGACAGGGGACCTACGAGCAGTACTTC
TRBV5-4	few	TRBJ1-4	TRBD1	CASSLDRDLEKLFF	TGTGCCAGCAGCTTAGACAGGGATCTTGAAAAACTGTTTTTT
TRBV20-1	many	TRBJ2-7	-	CSATGFGEHYEQYF	TGCAGTGCTACAGGGTTCGGCGAACACTACGAGCAGTACTTC
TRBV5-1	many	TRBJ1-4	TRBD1	CASSTRQGTEKLFF	TGCGCCAGCAGCACCCGACAGGGGACTGAAAAACTGTTTTTT
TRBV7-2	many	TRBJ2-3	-	CASSRDNTDTQYF	TGTGCCAGCAGCCGGGACAACACAGATACGCAGTATTTT
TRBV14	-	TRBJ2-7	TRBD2	CASGEGLAGTYEQYF	TGTGCCAGCGGCGAGGGACTAGCGGGTACCTACGAGCAGTACTTC
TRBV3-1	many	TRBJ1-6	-	CASRAGVNSPLHF	TGTGCCAGCAGGGCAGGGGTGAATTCACCCCTCCACTTT
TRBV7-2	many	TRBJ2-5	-	CASSLYQETQYF	TGTGCCAGCAGCTTGTACCAAGAGACCCAGTACTTC
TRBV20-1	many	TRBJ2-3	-	CSATRLGAVDTQYF	TGCAGTGCCACCAGGTTGGGGGCTGTGGATACGCAGTATTTT
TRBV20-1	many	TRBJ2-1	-	CSARGGPKGEQFF	TGCAGTGCTAGAGGCGGTCCTAAGGGAGAGCAGTTCTTC
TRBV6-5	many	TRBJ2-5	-	CASSYNRGGETQYF	TGTGCCAGCAGTTACAACAGGGGAGGGGAGACCCAGTACTTC
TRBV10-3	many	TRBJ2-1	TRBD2	CAISEDSGGYEQFF	TGTGCCATCAGTGAGGATAGCGGGGGCTATGAGCAGTTCTTC
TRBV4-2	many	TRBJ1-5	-	CASSQPGENQPQHF	TGTGCCAGCAGCCAACCGGGAGAGAATCAGCCCCAGCATTTT
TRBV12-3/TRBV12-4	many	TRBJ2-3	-	CASSPLADTQYF	TGTGCCAGCAGCCCATTAGCAGATACGCAGTATTTT
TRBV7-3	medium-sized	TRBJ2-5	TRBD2	CASSLAGGETQYF	TGTGCCAGCAGCTTAGCGGGGGGGGAGACCCAGTACTTC
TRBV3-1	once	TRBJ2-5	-	CANSFRAGGAARTQYF	TGTGCCAACAGCTTTCGCGCCGGGGGAGCGGCCAGGACCCAGTACTTC
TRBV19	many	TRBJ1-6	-	CASSILDSSSNSPLHF	TGTGCCAGTAGTATCCTGGACAGTTCGTCAAATTCACCCCTCCACTTT
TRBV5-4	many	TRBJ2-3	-	CASSSRGVSDTQYF	TGTGCCAGCAGCTCCCGTGGAGTCTCAGATACGCAGTATTTT
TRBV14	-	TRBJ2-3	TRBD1	CASSQTGGDTDTQYF	TGTGCCAGCAGTCAAACAGGGGGCGACACAGATACGCAGTATTTT